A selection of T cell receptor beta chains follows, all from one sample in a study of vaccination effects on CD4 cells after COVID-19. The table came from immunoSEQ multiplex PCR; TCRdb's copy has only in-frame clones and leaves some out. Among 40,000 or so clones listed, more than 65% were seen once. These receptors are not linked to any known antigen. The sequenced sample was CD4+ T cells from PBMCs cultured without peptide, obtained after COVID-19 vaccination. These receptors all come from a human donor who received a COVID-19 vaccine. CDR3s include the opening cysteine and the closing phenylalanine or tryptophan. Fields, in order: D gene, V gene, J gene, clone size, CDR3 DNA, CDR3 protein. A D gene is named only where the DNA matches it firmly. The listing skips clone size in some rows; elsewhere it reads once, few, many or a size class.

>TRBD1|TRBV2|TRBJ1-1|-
TGTGCCACCAGAGGGACAGCGAACACTGAAGCTTTCTTT
CATRGTANTEAFF
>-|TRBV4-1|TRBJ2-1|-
TGCGCCAGCAGCCAAGAGCATTTGTCCTACAATGAGCAGTTCTTC
CASSQEHLSYNEQFF
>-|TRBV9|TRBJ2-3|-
TGTGCCAGCAGCCCTCAAGCGGGCAGCACAGATACGCAGTATTTT
CASSPQAGSTDTQYF
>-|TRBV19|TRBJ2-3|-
TGTGCCAGTAGTATAGATGCCCCCGGGACCGGGAGAGGTACGCAGTATTTT
CASSIDAPGTGRGTQYF
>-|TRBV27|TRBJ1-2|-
TGTGCCAGCAGTTTGGATTACTCACTTGGCTACACCTTC
CASSLDYSLGYTF
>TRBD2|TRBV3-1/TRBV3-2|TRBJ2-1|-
TGTGCCAGCAGTTCTCTCGGGACCGGGACTAGCGGGAGGGCGGGGCAGTTCTTC
CASSSLGTGTSGRAGQFF
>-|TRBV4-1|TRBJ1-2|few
TGCGCCAGCAGCCGAAATACGGGGGTGGGAAACTATGGCTACACCTTC
CASSRNTGVGNYGYTF
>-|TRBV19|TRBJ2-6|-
TGTGCCAGTATCGGAGTTTCCTCTGGGGCCAACGTCCTGACTTTC
CASIGVSSGANVLTF
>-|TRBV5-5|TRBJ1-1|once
TGTGCCAGCAGCTTATCAGGGATTGAAGCTTTCTTT
CASSLSGIEAFF
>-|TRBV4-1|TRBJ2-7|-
TGCGCCAGCAGCCAAGATAATAGCGCCTTCTCCTACGAGCAGTACTTC
CASSQDNSAFSYEQYF
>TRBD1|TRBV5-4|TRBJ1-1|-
TGTGCCAGCAGCTCGGACAGGGAGGGCACTGAAGCTTTCTTT
CASSSDREGTEAFF
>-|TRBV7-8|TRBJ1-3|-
TGTGCCAGCAGCTCCCCTTCGACTTTCTCTGGAAACACCATATATTTT
CASSSPSTFSGNTIYF
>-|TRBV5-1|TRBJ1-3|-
TGCGCCAGCAGCTTTGAAAACACCATATATTTT
CASSFENTIYF
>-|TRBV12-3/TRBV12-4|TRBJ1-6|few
TGTGCCAGCAGTTTTGACAGCAATTCACCCCTCCACTTT
CASSFDSNSPLHF
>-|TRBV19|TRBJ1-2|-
TGTGCCAGTAGTCAATACGACGTCTATGGCTACACCTTC
CASSQYDVYGYTF
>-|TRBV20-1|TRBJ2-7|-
TGCAGTGCTAAAGACTACGAGCAGTACTTC
CSAKDYEQYF
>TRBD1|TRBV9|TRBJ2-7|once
TGTGCCAGCAGCCCAGGACAGGGGGCAGGACACGAGCAGTACTTC
CASSPGQGAGHEQYF
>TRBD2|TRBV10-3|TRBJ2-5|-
TGTGCCATCAGCGTAGCGGGAGGGGCCCAAGAGACCCAGTACTTC
CAISVAGGAQETQYF
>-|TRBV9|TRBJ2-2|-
TGTGCCAGCAGCGTAGATCAGGGGAACACCGGGGAGCTGTTTTTT
CASSVDQGNTGELFF
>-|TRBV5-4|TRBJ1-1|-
TGTGCCAGCAGCCCTCGGGCAGCTACTGAAGCTTTCTTT
CASSPRAATEAFF
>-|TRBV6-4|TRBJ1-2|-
TGTGCCAGCAGTGACGAAAGGGCCTATGGCTACACCTTC
CASSDERAYGYTF